The 20 T cell receptor beta chains below were found in one sample sequenced in a study of tumor-infiltrating lymphocytes in primary liver carcinoma. Extraction also yielded germline DNA, while blood RNA was obtained from unsorted whole blood. TCR beta cDNA was prepared out of 500 ng total RNA by means of a constant-region primer. Construction of TCR beta libraries relied on three successive nested multiplex PCR rounds employing slightly modified ARM-PCR. Each of the first two PCR rounds ran roughly 9 cycles with TRBV1-TRBV30 forward and C-beta reverse primers. TCRdb reanalysed the multiplex PCR reads using MiXCR and keeps one entry per CDR3 protein. The sample has 200,000 or so distinct CDR3 sequences; roughly two thirds are singletons. Sequenced input: peripheral blood. The receptors stem from a woman in her fifties or sixties with primary liver carcinoma and hepatitis B virus infection.

There are a few counts of this clonotype. The V call is TRBV5-6, the J call TRBJ2-1; D unclear. V lost 2 bases, J lost 1 base, and 13 bases lay in between. The germline CDR1 and CDR2 sequences are SGHDT and YYEEEE. The CDR3 consists of 16 residues. CDR3 nucleotide sequence: TGTGCCAGCAGCTTCCGGGCGGACCTTTCCTACAATGAGCAGTTCTTC. It is translated as CASSFRADLSYNEQFF.

Points on this clonotype: The junction does not match germline at one end; this may be a read error. The V call is TRBV10-2, the J call TRBJ1-2, with D perhaps matching TRBD1 (5 bases). Germline CDR1 and CDR2: WSHSY and SAAADI. This CDR3 is 14 amino acids long. In nucleotides, the CDR3 is TGCGCTAGCAGTGAGGGGTCAGGGACCTATGGCTACACCTTC. Protein product: CASSEGSGTYGYTF.

This chain links TRBV6-5 with TRBJ1-2, with a possible D match to TRBD1 (6 bases). V was shortened by 2 bases and J by 7 bases, with 17 bases between the two germline ends. The CDR3 covers 15 residues. The germline CDR1 and CDR2 sequences are MNHEY and SVGAGI. The CDR3 region has the DNA TGTGCCAGCAGTTACGATACGGGGGGGGGCTGTGGCTACACCTTC. This encodes CASSYDTGGGCGYTF.

Of note for this clonotype: The junction does not match germline at one end; this may be a read error. The rearrangement uses TRBV11-3 and TRBJ1-3, with TRBD1 matching over 7 bases. This CDR3 has 15 residues. The germline CDR1 and CDR2 sequences are SGHNT and YENEEA. CDR3 loop: CASILQGPPGNTICF. Here the CDR3 DNA reads TGTGCCAGCATCTTACAGGGGCCCCCTGGAAACACCATATGTTTT.

As for this clonotype: Germline and junction disagree at one end, which may indicate a read error. The chain carries TRBV29-1 and TRBJ2-3; D is possibly TRBD2 (5 bases). Germline V gene sequence: CDR1 SQVTM, CDR2 ANQGSEA. The CDR3 consists of 14 residues. The CDR3 reads CSVVPGMSSSTQYF. The CDR3 DNA reads as TGCAGCGTTGTTCCGGGAATGAGCAGTAGTACGCAATATTTT.

In its sample, this clonotype was seen many times. The J gene is TRBJ1-2, the V gene TRBV29-1; TRBD1 aligns across 7 bases. The germline V gene encodes CDR1 SQVTM and CDR2 ANQGSEA. The CDR3 contains 16 residues. With V trimmed by 3 bases and J by 4 bases, 14 bases remained unmatched. The CDR3 sequence is CSVDPRTGLVSYGYTF. CDR3 bases: TGCAGCGTTGACCCGCGGACAGGACTCGTCTCCTATGGCTACACCTTC. The full variable domain, completed using reference TRBV29-1 and TRBJ1-2, is SAVISQKPSRDICQRGTSLTIQCQVDSQVTMMFWYRQQPGQSLTLIATANQGSEATYESGFVIDKFPISRPNLTFSTLTVSNMSPEDSSIYLCSVDPRTGLVSYGYTFGSGTRLTVV.

The chain joins TRBV12-3 or TRBV12-4 to TRBJ1-2, with a weak D call TRBD1 (5 bases). V lost 5 bases and J lost 11, with 21 bases in between. The CDR3 sequence is 14 residues long. DNA for the CDR3: TGTGCCAGCAGTCCTCCCCGGACATGGCTCGGATACACCTTC. Translated, it gives CASSPPRTWLGYTF.

Of note for this clonotype: One junction end disagrees with the germline gene, perhaps due to a read error. This sequence joins TRBV6-1 and TRBJ2-5; tentatively, D is TRBD1 (7 bases). The germline V gene has CDR1 MNHNS and CDR2 SASEGT. This CDR3 region has 15 residues. CDR3 nucleotide sequence: TGTGCCACCAGCCCAAGGTCAGGGGGGTCGGAGACCCAATACTTC. Protein sequence: CATSPRSGGSETQYF.

This clonotype has just a few counts. This may be a read error: a much more frequent sequence differs by one nucleotide. This chain uses TRBV12-3 or TRBV12-4 with TRBJ1-1; no clear D. CDR3 length equals 13 residues. CDR3 in amino acids: CANRGPSNSEAFF. CDR3 DNA sequence: TGTGCCAACAGAGGACCCTCGAACTCTGAAGCTTTCTTT.

This clonotype came up a few times. The V gene is TRBV7-9, the J gene TRBJ2-7, with D uncertain. This CDR3 comprises 12 residues. Per the germline V gene, CDR1 is SEHNR and CDR2 is FQNEAQ (reference sequence). Trimming removed 1 base at V and 4 bases at J, with 5 bases between. The CDR3 reads CASSLDLYEQYF. Here the CDR3 DNA reads TGTGCCAGCAGCTTAGATCTTTACGAGCAGTACTTC.

As for this clonotype: The junction departs from the called germline gene at one end, perhaps through a read error. The rearrangement joins TRBV6-5 to TRBJ1-6, with no clear D. The CDR3 extends over 12 amino acids. Germline values: CDR1 MNHEY, CDR2 SVGAGI. The CDR3: CASRPQSSALHF. Written as DNA, the CDR3 is TGTGCAAGCAGACCCCAGAGTTCAGCCCTCCACTTT.

Notes on this clonotype: This may be a read error, as it is one base from a much larger clone. This rearrangement joins TRBV6-2 or TRBV6-3 to TRBJ1-5, with a tentative D call TRBD1 (5 bases). Germline V lookup: CDR1 MNHEY, CDR2 SVGEGT. CDR3 length equals 13 residues. CDR3 bases: TGTGTCAGCAGGCCAGGGATCGGGCAGCCCCAGCATTTT. It is translated as CVSRPGIGQPQHF.

With regard to this clonotype: A junction end diverges from the germline sequence, so it may reflect a read error. J is TRBJ2-7 and V is TRBV11-2, with 8 bases that match TRBD1. The CDR3 extends over 14 amino acids. Looked up from germline, CDR1 is SGHAT and CDR2 is FQNNGV. CDR3 DNA sequence: TGTGCCAGCAGCTTCGTCAGGGGGCTAGGAGAGCAGTACTTT. Its translation is CASSFVRGLGEQYF. The complete variable domain, with remaining parts taken from reference TRBV11-2 and TRBJ2-7, reads EAGVAQSPRYKIIEKRQSVAFWCNPISGHATLYWYQQILGQGPKLLIQFQNNGVVDDSQLPKDRFSAERLKGVDSTLKIQPAKLEDSAVYLCASSFVRGLGEQYFGPGTRLTVT.

As for this clonotype: Likely a read error: the CDR3 ends without its conserved phenylalanine or tryptophan. The chain joins TRBV29-1 to TRBJ2-3; possibly TRBD1 or TRBD2 for D (5 bases each). Germline V gene data show CDR1 as SQVTM and CDR2 as ANQGSEA. The CDR3 contains 12 residues. V lost 3 bases, J lost 4 bases, and 8 bases lay in between. In DNA form, the CDR3 reads TGCAGCGTTGAGAGGGGCGCAGATACGCAGTATATT. It specifies CSVERGADTQYI.

In the case of this clonotype: A much larger clone sits a single nucleotide away, making a read error possible. This chain uses TRBV6-1 with TRBJ1-2; 7 bases line up with TRBD1. Germline CDR1 is MNHNS and CDR2 is SASEGT. The CDR3 has 15 amino acids. CDR3 sequence: CTSSSPGQAFYGYTF. CDR3 DNA sequence: TGTACCAGCAGTTCGCCCGGACAGGCATTTTATGGCTACACCTTC.

The J gene is TRBJ1-5, the V gene TRBV7-8, with a tentative D call TRBD1 (5 bases). The V gene lost 1 base and the J gene lost 5 bases, with 9 bases spanning the gap. Germline lookup yields CDR1 SGHVS and CDR2 FQNEAQ. The CDR3 sequence is 14 residues long. This chain's CDR3 is CASSLVRGDQPQHF. In DNA, the CDR3 is TGTGCCAGCAGCTTAGTTCGAGGGGATCAGCCCCAGCATTTT. Full variable domain (remainder filled in from reference TRBV7-8 and TRBJ1-5): GAGVSQSPRYKVAKRGQDVALRCDPISGHVSLFWYQQALGQGPEFLTYFQNEAQLDKSGLPSDRFFAERPEGSVSTLKIQRTQQEDSAVYLCASSLVRGDQPQHFGDGTRLSIL.

The chain recombines TRBV7-9 with TRBJ2-2, with D unresolved. V shed 1 base and J shed 6 bases, with 9 bases lying between them. The CDR3 extends over 14 amino acids. CDR1 is SEHNR, CDR2 FQNEAQ, per germline (reference sequence). This CDR3 is CASSLVGSSGELFF. The DNA of the CDR3 is TGTGCCAGCAGCTTAGTAGGGTCCTCCGGGGAGCTGTTTTTT.

As concerns this clonotype: The junction differs from germline at one of its ends, possibly a read error. The chain carries TRBV11-3 and TRBJ1-1; weak D call: TRBD1 (5 bases). The CDR3 totals 14 residues. In germline, CDR1 is SGHNT, CDR2 YENEEA. CDR3 region: CPSSYGGSDTEAFF. The CDR3 DNA reads TGTCCCAGTAGCTACGGGGGGTCGGACACTGAAGCTTTCTTT. The entire variable domain, with the rest obtained from reference TRBV11-3 and TRBJ1-1, is as follows: EAGVVQSPRYKIIEKKQPVAFWCNPISGHNTLYWYLQNLGQGPELLIRYENEEAVDDSQLPKDRFSAERLKGVDSTLKIQPAELGDSAVYLCPSSYGGSDTEAFFGQGTRLTVV.

This clonotype was counted many times. CDR3 in amino acids: CASSLTTGPNEKLFF. DNA for the CDR3: TGCGCCAGCAGCCTCACTACGGGTCCTAATGAAAAACTGTTTTTT. The chain uses TRBV4-1 and TRBJ1-4; D uncertain. Germline CDR1 MGHRA, CDR2 YSYEKL. V was shortened by 4 bases and J by 3 bases, with 12 bases between the two germline ends. The CDR3 sequence is 15 residues long.

Of note for this clonotype: The junction does not match germline at one end; this may be a read error. The chain is built from TRBV10-1 and TRBJ2-7, with D unresolved. CDR3 size: 16 residues. Germline lookup yields CDR1 WNHNN and CDR2 SYGVQD (reference sequence). CDR3 region: CASSESGKPFVYEQYF. CDR3 sequence (DNA): TGCGCCAGCAGTGAGTCTGGTAAACCGTTCGTCTACGAGCAGTATTTC.